Shown below are 22 T cell receptor beta chains from a single sample sequenced in a study of cytomegalovirus exposure and HLA in healthy donors. The repertoire was sequenced with immunoSEQ multiplex PCR; TCRdb's copy has only in-frame clones and lacks some. The data contain about 140,000 clones, roughly 87% of them singletons. The specimen sequenced was PBMCs. Every receptor here comes from a man younger than 35 in good health and CMV-seropositive.

The CDR3 reads CASSPIGQGNTEAFF. CDR3 coding DNA: TGTGCCAGCAGCCCGATTGGACAGGGAAACACTGAAGCTTTCTTT. The J gene is TRBJ1-1, the V gene TRBV6-5; 8 bases line up with TRBD1. Germline CDR1 and CDR2: MNHEY and SVGAGI. This CDR3 spans 15 amino acids. Losses at the gene ends were 6 bases for V and 2 bases for J; bases not matched to a gene: 8.

The V call is TRBV2, the J call TRBJ2-1; maybe TRBD2 (6 bases). CDR1 SNHLY and CDR2 FYNNEI come from the germline V gene. There are 13 residues in the CDR3. V lost 7 bases to trimming and J lost 5 bases, with 12 bases between them. The CDR3 nucleotides read TGTGCCAGCACCCCGGGCGGGGACAATGAGCAGTTCTTC. Translating gives CASTPGGDNEQFF. Filled out from reference TRBV2 and TRBJ2-1, the complete variable domain reads EPEVTQTPSHQVTQMGQEVILRCVPISNHLYFYWYRQILGQKVEFLVSFYNNEISEKSEIFDDQFSVERPDGSNFTLKIRSTKLEDSAMYFCASTPGGDNEQFFGPGTRLTVL.

This chain uses TRBV6-5 with TRBJ1-4; D is unclear. Germline-derived CDR1 and CDR2 are MNHEY and SVGAGI. This CDR3 region has 15 residues. V lost 2 bases, J lost 7 bases, and 14 bases lay in between. The CDR3 loop is CASSYRRVLGEKLFF. CDR3 nucleotides: TGTGCCAGCAGTTACCGGAGGGTTTTAGGTGAAAAACTGTTTTTT.

The rearrangement uses TRBV9 and TRBJ2-7, with 13 bases lining up with TRBD2. The V and J ends lost 0 bases and 6 bases, in that order; junction bases with no gene match: 6. Germline CDR1 and CDR2: SGDLS and YYNGEE. The length of the CDR3 is 16 residues. The CDR3 spells CASSVAPGLAGAEQYF. Written as DNA, the CDR3 is TGTGCCAGCAGCGTAGCTCCAGGACTAGCGGGGGCCGAGCAGTACTTC.

This chain uses TRBV19 with TRBJ1-1; TRBD1 agrees at 9 bases. In germline, CDR1 is LNHDA, CDR2 SQIVND (reference sequence). V lost 5 bases, J lost 8 bases, and 9 bases stayed unmatched. CDR3 size: 14 residues. DNA of the CDR3: TGTGCCAGTAGTGCGTTTAGGACAGGGGTCGAAGCTTTCTTT. Its translation: CASSAFRTGVEAFF.

The V and J genes are TRBV15 and TRBJ2-3; 8 bases fit TRBD2. This CDR3 is built from 15 residues. Unmatched junction bases numbered 7, after V lost 6 bases and J lost 2 bases. Germline V gives CDR1 LNHNV, CDR2 YYDKDF (reference sequence). For the CDR3, the DNA is TGTGCCACCAGGGACGGTAGCGGGGACACAGATACGCAGTATTTT. Translating it yields CATRDGSGDTDTQYF.

This clone was seen a single time. V and J are TRBV5-1 and TRBJ2-5; no definite D call. With 0 bases removed from V and 2 bases from J, the gap between germline ends came to 5 bases. CDR1 is SGHRS, CDR2 YFSETQ, per germline. CDR3 size: 13 residues. The CDR3 here is CASSLDQQETQYF. The CDR3 nucleotides are TGCGCCAGCAGCTTGGATCAGCAAGAGACCCAGTACTTC.

The chain uses TRBV28 and TRBJ2-1; D remains ambiguous. Trimming removed 7 bases at V and 6 bases at J, with 10 bases between. CDR3 length: 12 residues. CDR1 is MDHEN, CDR2 SYDVKM, per germline. CDR3 DNA sequence: TGTGCCAGCACCCCCACCGGCAATGAGCAGTTCTTC. This gives the protein CASTPTGNEQFF.

The chain combines TRBV19 with TRBJ1-2; 7 positions match TRBD1. Germline CDR1 is LNHDA and CDR2 is SQIVND (reference sequence). J lost 7 bases, V lost 7 bases, and 18 bases had no gene match. The CDR3 has 16 amino acids. The CDR3 DNA sequence: TGTGCCAGTACCCTCAGCCCTGGTACAGGGGTAGGTGGCTACACCTTC. Amino acid sequence: CASTLSPGTGVGGYTF.

The V and J genes are TRBV7-3 and TRBJ1-5, with TRBD1 matching 11 bases. J lost 6 bases, V lost 5 bases, and 6 bases had no gene match. This CDR3 contains 15 residues. Germline V gene data show CDR1 as SGHTA and CDR2 as FQGTGA. CDR3 loop: CASSPGQGAGQPQHF. In nucleotides, the CDR3 is TGTGCCAGCAGCCCAGGACAGGGGGCGGGTCAGCCCCAGCATTTT.

This clone was detected a few times. The V gene is TRBV15, the J gene TRBJ2-1; weak D call: TRBD2 (6 bases). The CDR3 loop spans 15 amino acids. Trimming took off 0 bases at V and 3 bases at J, with 9 bases between the two ends. The germline V gene has CDR1 LNHNV and CDR2 YYDKDF (reference sequence). The CDR3 region is CATSRDDSGYNEQFF. The CDR3 DNA reads TGTGCCACCAGCAGAGATGATAGCGGCTACAATGAGCAGTTCTTC.

The genes are TRBV27 and TRBJ2-6; maybe TRBD1 (5 bases). The V and J ends lost 4 bases and 1 base respectively, with 14 bases between them. CDR1 is MNHEY and CDR2 is SMNVEV in the germline V gene (reference sequence). The CDR3 sequence is 17 residues long. CDR3 DNA: TGTGCCAGCAGTTACGACAGTATCTCATCTGGGGCCAACGTCCTGACTTTC. It encodes CASSYDSISSGANVLTF.

V is TRBV5-1 and J is TRBJ1-4; D remains unclear. The germline CDR1 and CDR2 sequences are SGHRS and YFSETQ. This CDR3 is 13 amino acids long. Trimming left V 5 bases short and J 0 bases short, with 5 bases between. CDR3 bases: TGCGCCAGCAGGAGGGCAACTAATGAAAAACTGTTTTTT. This gives the protein CASRRATNEKLFF.

This clone turned up a few times. The V and J genes are TRBV30 and TRBJ2-2; a weak D match, TRBD1 (5 bases). Trimming shortened V by 3 bases and J by 5 bases, and 7 bases separated the two germline ends. Germline CDR1 and CDR2: GTSNPN and SVGIG (reference sequence). CDR3 length: 12 amino acids. CDR3 coding DNA: TGTGCCTGGAGCTCAGGGACCGGGGAGCTGTTTTTT. Encoded protein: CAWSSGTGELFF.

This rearrangement joins TRBV7-6 to TRBJ2-1, with D possibly TRBD2 on 6 matching bases. The CDR3 has 13 amino acids. V lost 5 bases, J lost 6 bases, and 11 bases lay in between. Germline CDR1 SGHVS, CDR2 FNYEAQ. The CDR3 here is CASSPLARNEQFF. In nucleotides, the CDR3 is TGTGCCAGCAGCCCACTAGCCCGCAATGAGCAGTTCTTC.

The rearrangement links TRBV5-8 to TRBJ2-1; 8 positions agree with TRBD2. Looked up from germline, CDR1 is SGHTS and CDR2 is YDEGEE. V gave up 2 bases and J gave up 9 bases; unmatched junction bases: 7. The CDR3 extends over 14 amino acids. The CDR3 loop reads CASSFREGPREQFF. CDR3 sequence (DNA): TGTGCCAGCAGCTTTCGGGAGGGCCCTCGTGAGCAGTTCTTC.

This clone showed up just a few times. This chain links TRBV18 with TRBJ2-7; D unclear. Per the germline V gene, CDR1 is KGHSH and CDR2 is LQKENI. V lost 4 bases to trimming and J lost 3 bases, with 7 bases between them. The CDR3 is 12 amino acids. In nucleotides, the CDR3 is TGTGCCAGCTCACAGCAGGACTACGAGCAGTACTTC. Translated: CASSQQDYEQYF.

The CDR3 nucleotides read TGTGCCAGCAGCTTTCTAGCGGGGGAACCAGATACGCAGTATTTT. It encodes CASSFLAGEPDTQYF. This chain joins TRBV5-4 and TRBJ2-3, with 10 bases identical to TRBD2. The germline V gene has CDR1 SGHNT and CDR2 YYREEE (reference sequence). There are 15 residues in the CDR3. Trimming took 2 bases from V and 4 from J; bases not matched to a gene: 4.

This clone appeared once. The V and J genes are TRBV11-2 and TRBJ2-1, with 10 positions matching TRBD2. The CDR3 has 15 amino acids. Germline trimming cut 5 bases from V and 8 bases from J; bases unmatched to any gene: 9. Germline V gene lookup returns CDR1 SGHAT and CDR2 FQNNGV. The CDR3 loop reads CASSLSGGAWDEQFF. CDR3 DNA: TGTGCCAGCAGCCTCAGCGGGGGGGCCTGGGATGAGCAGTTCTTC. The whole variable domain, remainder taken from reference TRBV11-2 and TRBJ2-1, is EAGVAQSPRYKIIEKRQSVAFWCNPISGHATLYWYQQILGQGPKLLIQFQNNGVVDDSQLPKDRFSAERLKGVDSTLKIQPAKLEDSAVYLCASSLSGGAWDEQFFGPGTRLTVL.

The chain uses TRBV5-5 and TRBJ2-7; TRBD1 agrees at 10 bases. J was trimmed by 4 bases and V by 1 base; bases with no gene match: 5. This CDR3 has 15 amino acids. Germline CDR1 reads SGHKS; CDR2 reads YYEKEE (reference sequence). The CDR3 region has the DNA TGTGCCAGCAGCTTGATGGGACAGGGGTCTTACGAGCAGTACTTC. Translation: CASSLMGQGSYEQYF.

This clone was counted a single time. The chain has TRBV5-4 and TRBJ2-6; 8 nucleotides line up with TRBD2. V lost 0 bases and J lost 0; bases outside the gene matches: 5. The CDR3 extends over 18 amino acids. Looked up from germline, CDR1 is SGHNT and CDR2 is YYREEE (reference sequence). DNA of the CDR3: TGTGCCAGCAGCTTGGGTGCGGGGGGTAGCTCTGGGGCCAACGTCCTGACTTTC. This codes for CASSLGAGGSSGANVLTF.

This clone was seen a single time. CDR3 DNA sequence: TGTGCCTGGGACACCACCGGGGAGCTGTTTTTT. Amino acid sequence: CAWDTTGELFF. The rearrangement joins TRBV30 to TRBJ2-2; D is unresolved. With 5 bases removed from V and 4 bases from J, the gap between germline ends came to 5 bases. Per germline, CDR1 GTSNPN and CDR2 SVGIG (reference sequence). CDR3 length: 11 amino acids.